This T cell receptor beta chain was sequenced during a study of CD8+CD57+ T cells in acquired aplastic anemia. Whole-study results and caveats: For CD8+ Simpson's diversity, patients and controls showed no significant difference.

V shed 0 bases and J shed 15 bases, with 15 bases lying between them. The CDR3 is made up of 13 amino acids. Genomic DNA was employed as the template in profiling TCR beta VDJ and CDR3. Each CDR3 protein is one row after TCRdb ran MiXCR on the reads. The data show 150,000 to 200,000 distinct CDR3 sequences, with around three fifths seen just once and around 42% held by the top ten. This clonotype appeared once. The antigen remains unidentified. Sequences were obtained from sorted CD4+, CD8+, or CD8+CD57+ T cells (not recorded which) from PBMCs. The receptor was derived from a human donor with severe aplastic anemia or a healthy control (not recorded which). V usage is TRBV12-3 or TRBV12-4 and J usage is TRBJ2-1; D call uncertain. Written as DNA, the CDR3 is TGTGCCAGCAGTTTAGCGTTGGCCGCTCAGCGGTTCTTC. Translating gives CASSLALAAQRFF.